The 32 T cell receptor beta chains in this list originate from one sample, sequenced in a study of blood T cell repertoires in COVID-19. Clones were read by immunoSEQ multiplex PCR, and TCRdb kept only the in-frame ones, dropping some. The data show 210,000 or so clones, about four fifths seen once. The sample taken for sequencing was peripheral blood. These receptors were obtained from a middle-aged man with active or convalescent COVID-19.

This clone has only one observation. The chain uses TRBV24-1 and TRBJ2-6, with 7 bases aligning to TRBD1. Germline lookup yields CDR1 KGHDR and CDR2 SFDVKD. The V and J ends lost 3 bases and 2 bases, in that order; junction bases with no gene match: 3. The CDR3 runs 16 residues. CDR3 protein: CATSDPRGPGANVLTF. In DNA, the CDR3 is TGTGCCACCAGTGATCCGAGGGGGCCTGGGGCCAACGTCCTGACTTTC.

This sequence joins TRBV12-3 or TRBV12-4 and TRBJ2-3; D perhaps matches TRBD1 (5 bases). The CDR3 runs 11 residues. V lost 7 bases and J 5 bases, leaving 7 bases between the germline ends. The CDR3, as DNA: TGTGCCAGCATCCAGGGAGATACGCAGTATTTT. This codes for CASIQGDTQYF.

With regard to this clone: Other DNA sequences of this sample code for an identical CDR3. This chain connects TRBV5-1 to TRBJ2-3; weak D call: TRBD2 (5 bases). Between the trimmed V and J ends, which lost 4 bases and 4 bases, there was a span of 10 bases. The CDR3 length is 13 residues. Germline assignment: CDR1 SGHRS and CDR2 YFSETQ. The CDR3 DNA reads as TGCGCCAGCAGCCCGTTACTAGCAGATACGCAGTATTTT. It specifies CASSPLLADTQYF.

The V and J genes are TRBV18 and TRBJ1-2; TRBD1 is a possible D gene (6 bases). Per germline, CDR1 KGHSH and CDR2 LQKENI. The CDR3 extends over 13 amino acids. Trimming removed 5 bases at V and 4 bases at J, with 11 bases between. CDR3 DNA: TGTGCCAGCTCATTGGACAGCTCCTATGGCTACACCTTC. It encodes CASSLDSSYGYTF.

This chain uses TRBV5-6 with TRBJ1-2; D is ambiguous. Trimming cost V 0 bases and J 7 bases, with 19 bases left between them. The CDR3 loop spans 16 amino acids. Germline assignment: CDR1 SGHDT and CDR2 YYEEEE. CDR3 sequence (DNA): TGTGCCAGCAGCTTGGGAGTCGCGGGGAGAAGAGCTGGCTACACCTTC. Its translation is CASSLGVAGRRAGYTF.

V gene TRBV7-2 combines with J gene TRBJ1-2; D is uncertain. In germline, CDR1 is SGHTA, CDR2 FQGNSA. The CDR3 has 14 amino acids. Trimming pared 0 bases from V and 4 bases from J, leaving 9 bases between. CDR3 amino acids: CASSLAQMRYGYTF. CDR3 in DNA: TGTGCCAGCAGCTTAGCGCAAATGCGCTATGGCTACACCTTC.

This chain joins TRBV2 and TRBJ1-2; TRBD1 is a possible D gene (5 bases). The CDR3 is 14 amino acids. V was shortened by 7 bases and J by 3 bases, with 15 bases between the two germline ends. Germline V CDR1 and CDR2: SNHLY, FYNNEI. Here the CDR3 DNA reads TGTGCCAGCATAGGACACCTAGTAGACTATGGCTACACCTTC. Translation: CASIGHLVDYGYTF.

V and J are TRBV5-6 and TRBJ1-1; a weak D match, TRBD1 (5 bases). Deletions cut 0 bases from V and 3 bases from J, with 12 bases between. The CDR3 runs to 15 residues. From germline, CDR1 is SGHDT and CDR2 YYEEEE. The CDR3 reads CASSLEGAAYTEAFF. The DNA of the CDR3 is TGTGCCAGCAGCTTGGAAGGGGCAGCGTACACTGAAGCTTTCTTT.

V gene TRBV14 combines with J gene TRBJ1-2; D is possibly TRBD1 (6 bases). The ends were cut back, 0 bases at V and 4 bases at J, with 9 bases in the middle. This CDR3 is built from 14 residues. Germline CDR1 SGHDN, CDR2 FVKESK. The CDR3 DNA reads TGTGCCAGCAGCCAAGATCACAGGGCCTATGGCTACACCTTC. It specifies CASSQDHRAYGYTF.

The chain employs TRBV11-2 and TRBJ1-4; D gene ambiguous. This CDR3 is built from 15 residues. V shed 5 bases and J shed 0 bases, with 10 bases lying between them. The germline gives CDR1 SGHAT, CDR2 FQNNGV. The CDR3 loop is CASSVNSATNEKLFF. The DNA of the CDR3 is TGTGCCAGCAGCGTAAACAGTGCAACTAATGAAAAACTGTTTTTT.

V and J are TRBV6-4 and TRBJ1-5; TRBD1 agrees at 8 bases. Germline-derived CDR1 and CDR2 are MRHNA and SNTAGT. This CDR3 has 20 residues. The junction had 18 bases not matched to a gene; V was cut back by 1 base and J by 4 bases. The CDR3 DNA reads as TGTGCCAGCAGTGACTATAGGGGTTGGAAGGGCCACAGGGGGAATCAGCCCCAGCATTTT. As protein: CASSDYRGWKGHRGNQPQHF.

The rearrangement links TRBV7-2 to TRBJ1-1, with TRBD1 identical over 9 bases. Germline assignment: CDR1 SGHTA and CDR2 FQGNSA. Trimming removed 6 bases from V and 4 bases from J; junction bases left unmatched: 9. This CDR3 comprises 15 residues. CDR3 DNA sequence: TGTGCCAGCAGGCCAAATCGGGACAGGGTCACTGAAGCTTTCTTT. This gives the protein CASRPNRDRVTEAFF.

This clone was counted a single time. V usage is TRBV6-2 or TRBV6-3 and J usage is TRBJ2-1; 14 bases agree with TRBD2. CDR1 MNHEY and CDR2 SVGEGT come from the germline V gene. Trimming removed 0 bases from V and 9 bases from J; junction bases left unmatched: 4. The CDR3 has 16 amino acids. CDR3 in DNA: TGTGCCAGCAGTTACTCAGGGACTAGCGGGAGTGGTGAGCAGTTCTTC. Translating it yields CASSYSGTSGSGEQFF.

The chain combines TRBV4-2 with TRBJ2-7; D unresolved. The germline gives CDR1 LGHNA, CDR2 YNFKEQ. The CDR3 spans 13 residues. Trimming shortened V by 4 bases and J by 5 bases, and 12 bases separated the two germline ends. This chain's CDR3 is CASSRPNGDEQYF. The CDR3 bases are TGTGCCAGCAGCCGCCCCAACGGAGACGAGCAGTACTTC.

The genes are TRBV6-5 and TRBJ2-1; D not resolved. This CDR3 region has 12 residues. V dropped 4 bases and J dropped 6 bases, with 7 bases sitting between them. The V gene's germline CDR1 is MNHEY and CDR2 SVGAGI. The CDR3 DNA reads TGTGCCAGCAGTTCGACATCCAATGAGCAGTTCTTC. Protein product: CASSSTSNEQFF.

CDR3 sequence: CASSRGGNRRETQYF. CDR3 bases: TGTGCCAGCAGCCGCGGAGGGAATCGGCGGGAGACCCAGTACTTC. This sequence joins TRBV5-6 and TRBJ2-5, with D maybe TRBD2 (6 bases). This CDR3 spans 15 amino acids. The V gene's germline CDR1 is SGHDT and CDR2 YYEEEE. Trimming shortened V by 4 bases and J by 5 bases, and 18 bases separated the two germline ends.

The chain joins TRBV6-5 to TRBJ1-5; 8 nucleotides match TRBD1. The germline gives CDR1 MNHEY, CDR2 SVGAGI. CDR3 size: 14 residues. V lost 4 bases to trimming and J lost 7 bases; unmatched junction nucleotides: 6. CDR3 in DNA: TGTGCCAGCAGTTTGACAGGGGAGAACCAGCCCCAGCATTTT. This sequence encodes CASSLTGENQPQHF.

The chain uses TRBV18 and TRBJ1-1; 9 nucleotides align to TRBD1. V lost 7 bases, J lost 1 base, and 13 bases stayed unmatched. This CDR3 has 17 amino acids. In germline, CDR1 is KGHSH, CDR2 LQKENI. CDR3 in amino acids: CASFSLLPGQGNTEAFF. In DNA, the CDR3 is TGTGCCAGCTTCTCACTCCTACCGGGACAGGGGAACACTGAAGCTTTCTTT.

The chain employs TRBV19 and TRBJ1-1; 9 bases line up with TRBD1. This CDR3 region has 14 residues. Per the germline V gene, CDR1 is LNHDA and CDR2 is SQIVND (reference sequence). J lost 6 bases, V lost 5 bases, and 7 bases had no gene match. In DNA form, the CDR3 reads TGTGCCAGTAGTCGACGGGACAGGGTAGCTGAAGCTTTCTTT. As protein: CASSRRDRVAEAFF.

V is TRBV7-3 and J is TRBJ2-5; 13 positions match TRBD2. Losses at the gene ends were 2 bases for V and 3 bases for J; bases not matched to a gene: 0. The V gene's germline CDR1 is SGHTA and CDR2 FQGTGA. There are 15 residues in the CDR3. The CDR3: CASSLGLAGEETQYF. The CDR3 nucleotides read TGTGCCAGCAGCTTAGGACTAGCGGGAGAAGAGACCCAGTACTTC.

The chain links TRBV27 to TRBJ2-5, with 11 bases fitting TRBD2. Unmatched junction bases numbered 9, after V lost 4 bases and J lost 5 bases. The CDR3 consists of 16 residues. Germline CDR1 and CDR2: MNHEY and SMNVEV (reference sequence). CDR3 DNA sequence: TGTGCCAGCAGTTCGGATAGCGGGAGGGCCCGGGAGACCCAGTACTTC. Translation: CASSSDSGRARETQYF.

This chain connects TRBV7-9 to TRBJ2-2; 7 bases match TRBD2. This CDR3 has 14 amino acids. Trimming took 4 bases from V and 4 from J; bases not matched to a gene: 3. Germline-derived CDR1 and CDR2 are SEHNR and FQNEAQ (reference sequence). DNA of the CDR3: TGTGCCAGCAGCTCGGGACTAAGCACCGGGGAGCTGTTTTTT. Translation: CASSSGLSTGELFF.

The J gene is TRBJ1-2, the V gene TRBV28; D may be TRBD1 (5 bases). The CDR3 has 13 residues. Germline assignment: CDR1 MDHEN and CDR2 SYDVKM. The V end lost 5 bases, the J end lost 7 bases, and 14 bases lay between the germline ends. CDR3 sequence: CASSETAKSGYTF. As DNA, the CDR3 is TGTGCCAGCAGTGAGACAGCGAAATCTGGCTACACCTTC.

In its sample, this clone was seen once. The rearrangement uses TRBV5-6 and TRBJ1-3, with D possibly being TRBD1 (5 bases). Germline CDR1 is SGHDT and CDR2 is YYEEEE. Trimming pared 0 bases from V and 9 bases from J, leaving 16 bases between. The CDR3 runs 15 residues. CDR3 bases: TGTGCCAGCAGCTTGGGCGGGACGGGCGCGATCACCATATATTTT. Its protein is CASSLGGTGAITIYF.

The chain employs TRBV27 and TRBJ1-5; D ambiguous. The length of the CDR3 is 14 residues. V shed 4 bases and J shed 1 base, with 8 bases lying between them. The germline CDR1 and CDR2 sequences are MNHEY and SMNVEV (reference sequence). The chain's CDR3 is CASSYLPSNQPQHF. The CDR3 coding sequence is TGTGCCAGCAGTTACCTACCGAGCAATCAGCCCCAGCATTTT.

The count of this clone is one. V usage is TRBV6-5 and J usage is TRBJ2-1; 7 bases agree with TRBD2. Germline trimming cut 2 bases from V and 9 bases from J; bases unmatched to any gene: 13. Germline assignment: CDR1 MNHEY and CDR2 SVGAGI. This CDR3 contains 16 residues. In DNA, the CDR3 is TGTGCCAGCAGTTACCCCACCACCGGGGGGAACATTGAGCAGTTCTTC. This codes for CASSYPTTGGNIEQFF.

A note on this clone: The same CDR3 can be traced to other DNA sequences in this sample. The chain has TRBV28 and TRBJ2-6, with D perhaps matching TRBD2 (6 bases). Germline CDR1 and CDR2: MDHEN and SYDVKM. V gave up 6 bases and J gave up 0 bases, with 9 bases separating them. This CDR3 is built from 15 residues. The CDR3 loop is CASSPGSSGANVLTF. CDR3 nucleotides: TGTGCCAGCAGCCCCGGGAGCTCTGGGGCCAACGTCCTGACTTTC. Together with reference TRBV28 and TRBJ2-6, the CDR3 gives the full variable domain: DVKVTQSSRYLVKRTGEKVFLECVQDMDHENMFWYRQDPGLGLRLIYFSYDVKMKEKGDIPEGYSVSREKKERFSLILESASTNQTSMYLCASSPGSSGANVLTFGAGSRLTVL.

V usage is TRBV11-3 and J usage is TRBJ2-3, with 11 bases matching TRBD2. With V trimmed by 5 bases and J by 2 bases, 3 bases remained unmatched. Germline V gene lookup returns CDR1 SGHNT and CDR2 YENEEA. The CDR3 contains 15 residues. Written as DNA, the CDR3 is TGTGCCAGCAGCCTAGCGGGGGGAAACACAGATACGCAGTATTTT. Its protein product is CASSLAGGNTDTQYF.

This CDR3 is CASSLGTSHQETQYF. In DNA form, the CDR3 reads TGTGCCAGCAGCTTAGGGACTAGCCACCAAGAGACCCAGTACTTC. The chain has TRBV11-3 and TRBJ2-5, with 8 bases that match TRBD2. Looked up from germline, CDR1 is SGHNT and CDR2 is YENEEA. V lost 1 base and J lost 0; bases outside the gene matches: 1. CDR3 length: 15 residues.

V usage is TRBV2 and J usage is TRBJ2-1, with 10 bases aligning to TRBD1. Germline V gene sequence: CDR1 SNHLY, CDR2 FYNNEI. J gave up 6 bases and V 6 bases, and 8 bases lay outside the gene matches. This CDR3 region has 15 residues. CDR3 nucleotides: TGTGCCAGCAGACCCTTCCGGGACAGGGGCAATGAGCAGTTCTTC. Its translation: CASRPFRDRGNEQFF.

This chain uses TRBV9 with TRBJ2-1; 7 bases are a match to TRBD2. The germline CDR1 and CDR2 sequences are SGDLS and YYNGEE. CDR3 size: 12 residues. Germline trimming cut 4 bases from V and 9 bases from J; bases unmatched to any gene: 4. In nucleotides, the CDR3 is TGTGCCAGCAGCTCCCCGGGGGGTGAGCAGTTCTTC. It encodes CASSSPGGEQFF.

V is TRBV10-3 and J is TRBJ2-5; 8 bases line up with TRBD2. The germline CDR1 and CDR2 sequences are ENHRY and SYGVKD. The V gene end was trimmed by 3 bases and the J gene end by 1 base; junction bases not matched to a gene: 1. The CDR3 is 14 residues long. The CDR3 nucleotides are TGTGCCATCAGTGAACGGGGGGGCCAAGAGACCCAGTACTTC. Residues: CAISERGGQETQYF.